The sample holds one count of the clone carrying this TCR beta chain. This sample is part of a study of blood T cell repertoires in COVID-19. Study-wide background: The analysed material was cDNA or gDNA that came from T cells, B-cell-depleted T cells, or PBMCs.

Authors' data handling: Using reference gene primer amplification, nucleated cell counts were estimated. TCRdb keeps only in-frame clones here, not all; method: immunoSEQ multiplex PCR. That table supplies the V and J calls and clone size; D and trimming were determined from the DNA. The sample lists 160,000 or so clones; about 85% were seen once. Germline V gene sequence: CDR1 MNHEY, CDR2 SVGAGI. The CDR3 is 15 amino acids. The V and J ends lost 6 bases and 4 bases, in that order; junction bases with no gene match: 8. The sequence was collected from a man between 65 and 85 years old who had recovered from COVID-19. Input material: peripheral blood. The rearrangement links TRBV6-5 to TRBJ1-5; 8 positions match TRBD1. The CDR3 protein is CASRPTGGSNQPQHF. The CDR3 nucleotides are TGTGCCAGCAGACCCACAGGGGGAAGTAATCAGCCCCAGCATTTT.